Below, one T cell receptor (beta chain) is given with its context. Its antigen is not known. This sample is part of a study of T cell responses to AZD1222 COVID-19 vaccine. Points from the study as a whole: It should be noted that donors were predominantly white British and more often female, and clonal diversity was possibly underestimated. Across spike, vaccine-associated CD4 TCRs were found, dominant at 160-218 and 743-854. Once two AZD1222 doses were given, Spike-specific TCR breadth and depth went up. Repertoire sampling occurred only after the peak T cell response.

Libraries were prepared by immunoSEQ multiplex PCR; TCRdb keeps only in-frame clonotypes and omits some of them. The sample consists of 95,000 to 100,000 clones, about 90% of them appearing once. The clonotype originates from an adult who received the AZD1222 COVID-19 vaccine. Material: peripheral blood, obtained 28 days after the second AZD1222 dose.

This chain's CDR3 is CASSPGTVNYGYTF. The DNA for the CDR3 is TGTGCCAGCAGCCCAGGGACGGTGAACTATGGCTACACCTTC. V is TRBV5-5 and J is TRBJ1-2; weak D call: TRBD1 (5 bases). The V end was cut by 4 bases, the J end by 2 bases, with 12 bases between. The germline V gene has CDR1 SGHKS and CDR2 YYEKEE (reference sequence). This CDR3 comprises 14 residues.